A selection of T cell receptor beta chains follows, all from one sample in a study of T-cell reconstitution after alpha-beta-depleted transplantation in children. TCRdb passed the PCR reads through MiXCR, listing each CDR3 protein once. The sample contains approximately 500,000 distinct CDR3 sequences, 27% of which appear only once. Sequencing used PBMCs, obtained before TCRalphabeta/CD19-depleted stem cell transplant. Receptors originate from a boy less than two years old with Wiskott-Aldrich syndrome, due to receive a stem cell transplant. The CDR3 runs from the conserved cysteine through the conserved F or W. Each record gives: V gene, J gene, D gene, CDR3 protein. A D gene is named only where the DNA matches it firmly.

>TRBV5-1|TRBJ1-5|.
CASSLEGGSNQPQHF
>TRBV29-1|TRBJ2-4|TRBD1
CSVANPGQGARAKNSQYF
>TRBV2|TRBJ2-2|TRBD1
CASSADRATTGELFF
>TRBV5-1|TRBJ2-3|TRBD1
CASKPGQGSTDTQYF
>TRBV3-1|TRBJ2-1|TRBD2
CASSQVPGGYNEQFF
>TRBV12-3/TRBV12-4|TRBJ2-7|.
CASSFRPGRTYEQYF
>TRBV29-1|TRBJ2-1|.
CSALGTYNEQFF
>TRBV5-1|TRBJ2-7|.
CASSLEPTSYEQYF
>TRBV5-1|TRBJ2-5|.
CASSSLGTAQETQYF
>TRBV6-1|TRBJ2-7|TRBD2
CASSVTAGGTYEQYF
>TRBV4-2|TRBJ2-1|.
CASSQAEYNEQFF
>TRBV30|TRBJ2-7|.
CAWSVRGGAYYEQYF
>TRBV29-1|TRBJ1-1|.
CSVEGGRYYEAF
>TRBV6-6|TRBJ2-2|.
CASSPRPTGQLFF
>TRBV18|TRBJ2-7|.
CASSPEAGLSYEQYF
>TRBV9|TRBJ2-6|.
CASSVDSGANVLTF
>TRBV27|TRBJ1-5|.
CASSRAFNQPQHF
>TRBV5-5|TRBJ2-7|.
CASSLEVGRTYEQYF
>TRBV11-2|TRBJ2-3|.
CASSSKGRLVADTQYF
>TRBV10-3|TRBJ2-7|.
CAISARIDEQYF
>TRBV7-9|TRBJ1-1|TRBD1
CASSLKAGGTEAFF
>TRBV20-1|TRBJ2-2|TRBD2
CSARKSGRNTGELFF
>TRBV20-1|TRBJ2-7|TRBD2
CSASELAGTYEQYF
>TRBV27|TRBJ2-7|TRBD1
CASSLAGQGHEQYF
>TRBV27|TRBJ2-1|.
CASSFSPGGSNEQFF
>TRBV27|TRBJ1-3|.
CASRPGLQTNTIYF
>TRBV20-1|TRBJ2-1|TRBD1
CSARDQGTGHNEQFF
>TRBV13|TRBJ2-1|.
CASKNWQLNEQFF
>TRBV20-1|TRBJ2-3|.
CSALRGPQGDTQYF
>TRBV20-1|TRBJ1-5|.
CSALDPTTQNSNQPQHF
>TRBV4-1|TRBJ2-2|.
CASSHNRVSGELFF
>TRBV27|TRBJ2-4|TRBD1
CASSLYETGGHIQYF
>TRBV30|TRBJ1-2|.
CASSRDHGYTF
>TRBV5-1|TRBJ2-5|.
CASSQDPAGQETQYF
>TRBV6-5|TRBJ2-3|.
CASSYSIRRSGTDTQYF
>TRBV27|TRBJ2-5|TRBD1
CASRLTGGPMTQYF
>TRBV5-1|TRBJ2-3|TRBD2
CASRLTSGRLGDTQYF
>TRBV25-1|TRBJ2-7|TRBD2
CASSELRELEEQYF
>TRBV20-1|TRBJ2-7|.
CSARTMNYEQYF
>TRBV5-1|TRBJ1-3|.
CASSLLGITGNTIYF
>TRBV30|TRBJ2-2|.
CAWSPPGLSPGELFF
>TRBV27|TRBJ1-2|TRBD1
CASRWTGDTYGYTF
>TRBV10-3|TRBJ1-1|.
CAISERGVNTEAFF
>TRBV7-2|TRBJ2-1|TRBD2
CASSLGGLAGSHNEQFF
>TRBV27|TRBJ1-5|TRBD1
CASSPGQGIINQPQHF
>TRBV29-1|TRBJ1-1|.
CSVVAGMNTEAFF
>TRBV12-5|TRBJ2-2|TRBD2
CASGSPRLAGVELFF
>TRBV12-3/TRBV12-4|TRBJ2-1|.
CASSPPAGSYNEQFF
>TRBV20-1|TRBJ2-2|.
CSARARNTGELFF
>TRBV29-1|TRBJ2-6|.
CSVVARGSGANVLTF
>TRBV15|TRBJ2-3|TRBD2
CATSRDLGLAGTDTQYF
>TRBV7-2|TRBJ2-7|TRBD1
CASSLVRDSSYEQYF
>TRBV7-2|TRBJ2-5|.
CASSRRGYGQQETQYF